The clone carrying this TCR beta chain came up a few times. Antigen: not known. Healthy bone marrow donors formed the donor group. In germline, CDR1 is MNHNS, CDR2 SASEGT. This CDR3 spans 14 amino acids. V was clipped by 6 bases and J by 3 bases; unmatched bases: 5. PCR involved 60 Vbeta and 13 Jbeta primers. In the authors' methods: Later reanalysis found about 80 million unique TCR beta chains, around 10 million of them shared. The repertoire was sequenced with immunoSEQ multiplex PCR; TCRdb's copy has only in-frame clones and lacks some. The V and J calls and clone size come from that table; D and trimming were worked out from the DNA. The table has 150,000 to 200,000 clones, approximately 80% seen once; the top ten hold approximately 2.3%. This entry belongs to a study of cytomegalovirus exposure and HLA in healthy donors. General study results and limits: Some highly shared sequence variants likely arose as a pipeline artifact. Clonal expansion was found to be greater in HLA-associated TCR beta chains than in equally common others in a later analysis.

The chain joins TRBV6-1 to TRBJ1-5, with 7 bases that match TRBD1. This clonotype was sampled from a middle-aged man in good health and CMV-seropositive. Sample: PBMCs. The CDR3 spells CASRYTGDNQPQHF. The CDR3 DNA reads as TGTGCCAGCAGGTACACAGGGGACAATCAGCCCCAGCATTTT.